The clone carrying this T cell receptor (beta chain) was found a few times. Its antigen remains unknown. The data were obtained in a study of vaccination and CD4 T cells after COVID-19. Whole-study results and caveats: It was found that, in convalescent patients, 304 of 307 vaccine-specific clones were spike mono-reactive.

Trimming removed 5 bases from V and 2 bases from J, with 12 bases in between. This CDR3 region has 14 residues. Germline values: CDR1 SNHLY, CDR2 FYNNEI. The Oncomine TCR Beta short-read assay sequenced DNA from cultured CD4+ T cells. TCRdb called the PCR reads again in MiXCR, with one record for every CDR3 protein. The sample lists about 20,000 distinct CDR3 sequences; roughly 33% were seen once. Treatment reported: 10-day PBMC culture with coronavirus spike peptide pools or control peptides (ViraFEST assay). The rearrangement links TRBV2 to TRBJ1-2; D unresolved. Sequenced: cultured CD4+ T cells from blood. This TCR was sampled from a human donor with COVID-19. The DNA of the CDR3 is TGTGCCAGCAGTTTAGGTCTGAGAAACTATGGCTACACCTTC. This codes for CASSLGLRNYGYTF.